The rows below give T cell receptor beta chains drawn from one sample of a study of T cell repertoires in cytomegalovirus infection. Via MiXCR, TCRdb re-called the reads, giving one row per CDR3 protein. The sample yields over 150,000 distinct CDR3 sequences, about 17% seen once. Sequences were obtained from CD8+ T cells from PBMCs. All receptors come from a human donor in good health (CMV status not recorded). Some clones in this sample may be carry-over from other donors' samples. Each CDR3 is given with its conserved first and last residue. D genes are given only for firm matches. A row's size may be missing; if present it is once, few, many or a size class.

clone size	D gene	V gene	J gene	CDR3 DNA	CDR3 protein
NA	NA	TRBV5-1	TRBJ2-7	TGCGCCAGCACGAAAGGAGGGGAGCAGTACTTC	CASTKGGEQYF
few	NA	TRBV7-8	TRBJ2-3	TGTGCCAGCAGCTTAGGCGGCGGACCCAGCACAGATACGCAGTATTTT	CASSLGGGPSTDTQYF
few	NA	TRBV6-2/TRBV6-3	TRBJ1-1	TGTGCCAGCAGTTACTCGATACAATTCACTGAAGCTTTCTTT	CASSYSIQFTEAFF
NA	NA	TRBV4-1	TRBJ2-1	TGCGCCAGCAGCCAATTGGCCCCTCCCTCCTACAATGAGCAGTTCTTC	CASSQLAPPSYNEQFF
NA	NA	TRBV6-5	TRBJ2-1	TGTGCCAGCAGTCCAGGGCCTTACAATGAGCAGTTCTTC	CASSPGPYNEQFF
NA	NA	TRBV28	TRBJ2-7	TGTGCCAGCAGCCGTTTCCGGCGGGGAAGGGACGAGCAGTACTTC	CASSRFRRGRDEQYF
few	NA	TRBV4-3	TRBJ2-7	TGCGCCAGCAGCGCCTACGGGGGGCAATACGAGCAGTACTTC	CASSAYGGQYEQYF
few	NA	TRBV4-1	TRBJ1-5	TGCGCCAGCAGCCATACAGAGTATAGCAATCAGCCCCAGCATTTT	CASSHTEYSNQPQHF
few	NA	TRBV7-9	TRBJ1-5	TGTGCCAGCAGCGTGGGCTTAAAGCAGCCCCAGCATTTT	CASSVGLKQPQHF
NA	NA	TRBV6-6	TRBJ2-3	TGTGCCAGCAGTTACTCAAGGCAGGGAAGAGATACGCAGTATTTT	CASSYSRQGRDTQYF
few	NA	TRBV7-2	TRBJ1-1	TGTGCCAGCAGCTTAGGAGCAGGGAGGACTGAAGCTTTCTTT	CASSLGAGRTEAFF
NA	NA	TRBV7-2	TRBJ1-5	TGTGCCAGCAGCTTAGTCACCGCGAGCAATCAGCCCCAGCATTTT	CASSLVTASNQPQHF
NA	NA	TRBV7-2	TRBJ1-3	TGTGCCAGCAGCTTAGATCCATTCGGCGGAAGAAACACCATATATTTT	CASSLDPFGGRNTIYF
many	NA	TRBV12-3/TRBV12-4	TRBJ2-1	TGTGCCAGCAGTTTAGCTCTAGCTGGTGAGCAGTTCTTC	CASSLALAGEQFF
many	NA	TRBV28	TRBJ1-1	TGTGCCAGCAGTTTACGGCAGACAAGGCAAACTGAAGCTTTCTTT	CASSLRQTRQTEAFF
NA	NA	TRBV4-1	TRBJ2-2	TGCGCCAGCAGCCAAGGGGTAACAGGAGCGAACACCGGGGAGCTGTTTTTT	CASSQGVTGANTGELFF
few	NA	TRBV6-5	TRBJ2-1	TGTGCCAGCAGTTACAGGGGAATCTACAATGAGCAGTTCTTC	CASSYRGIYNEQFF
few	NA	TRBV12-3/TRBV12-4	TRBJ2-7	TGTGCCAGCAGTTCCATGCTCCTTGGGGAGCAGTACTTC	CASSSMLLGEQYF
few	NA	TRBV20-1	TRBJ1-1	TGCAGTGCTAATGCCGGGACTGTTGAAGCTTTCTTT	CSANAGTVEAFF
NA	NA	TRBV4-1	TRBJ1-6	TGCGCCAGCAGCCAGCTAAAGGGACGGCGGGATTACGGATCACCCCTCCACTTT	CASSQLKGRRDYGSPLHF
few	NA	TRBV5-8	TRBJ2-3	TGTGCCAGCAGCTTGGTTAGTACAGCTTACGGCACAGATACGCAGTATTTT	CASSLVSTAYGTDTQYF
NA	TRBD2	TRBV6-2/TRBV6-3	TRBJ2-2	TGTGCCAGCAGCTACGCGGGAGGGCCCACCGGGGAGCTGTTTTTT	CASSYAGGPTGELFF
few	NA	TRBV7-7	TRBJ2-3	TGTGCCAGCAGCCGAAGCGGGTATGGGACTGATACGCAGTATTTT	CASSRSGYGTDTQYF
few	TRBD2	TRBV11-3	TRBJ2-1	TGTGCCAGCAGCCTGGGGACTAGCGGGGGTCTCGAGGAGCAGTTCTTC	CASSLGTSGGLEEQFF
NA	NA	TRBV5-4	TRBJ1-1	TGTGCCAGCAGCCTTCCGAGTAGAACTGAAGCTTTCTTT	CASSLPSRTEAFF